The 15 T cell receptor beta chains in this list originate from one sample, sequenced in a study of T cells in Graves' hyperthyroidism and ophthalmopathy. From RNA transcripts, TCR beta CDR3 regions were amplified. The TCR CDR3 first-round RT-PCR relied on the HTBI primer set. TCRdb used MiXCR to reprocess the multiplex PCR reads, holding one entry per CDR3 protein. The sample shows some 720,000 distinct CDR3 sequences, less than 20% of them seen only once. Sequencing used blood. Receptors were obtained from a man in his late teens or twenties with Graves' hyperthyroidism.

This clonotype was found many times. This sequence joins TRBV3-1 and TRBJ2-7; the D is unclear. Deletions cut 1 base from V and 3 bases from J, with 1 base between. Germline V lookup: CDR1 LGHDT, CDR2 YNNKEL (reference sequence). The CDR3 runs to 11 residues. Written as DNA, the CDR3 is TGTGCCAGCAGCCAAGGCTACGAGCAGTACTTC. Translated, it gives CASSQGYEQYF.

The chain employs TRBV7-2 and TRBJ1-5, with TRBD1 matching 7 bases. The germline V gene has CDR1 SGHTA and CDR2 FQGNSA. The CDR3 totals 15 residues. V shed 5 bases and J 3 bases; nucleotides not matched to a gene: 7. DNA for the CDR3: TGTGCCAGCAGCCCTCGACAGGGCCCCAATCAGCCCCAGCATTTT. It encodes CASSPRQGPNQPQHF.

As concerns this clonotype: Likely a read error: the CDR3 ends without its conserved phenylalanine or tryptophan. V is TRBV6-1 and J is TRBJ2-5, with TRBD1 matching 7 bases. V was clipped by 5 bases and J by 1 base; unmatched bases: 4. The CDR3 runs to 14 residues. Germline V CDR1 and CDR2: MNHNS, SASEGT. The CDR3 region is CASSNDRAQETQYS. The CDR3 DNA reads TGTGCCAGCAGTAACGACAGGGCCCAAGAGACCCAGTACTCC.

This clonotype was picked up many times. The rearrangement uses TRBV3-1 and TRBJ2-2; unclear D gene. Germline lookup yields CDR1 LGHDT and CDR2 YNNKEL (reference sequence). The ends were cut back, 0 bases at V and 0 bases at J, with 5 bases in the middle. There are 15 residues in the CDR3. CDR3 coding DNA: TGTGCCAGCAGCCAAGAGATTGCGAACACCGGGGAGCTGTTTTTT. Protein sequence: CASSQEIANTGELFF. Filled out from reference TRBV3-1 and TRBJ2-2, the complete variable domain reads DTAVSQTPKYLVTQMGNDKSIKCEQNLGHDTMYWYKQDSKKFLKIMFSYNNKELIINETVPNRFSPKSPDKAHLNLHINSLELGDSAVYFCASSQEIANTGELFFGEGSRLTVL.

Ten or more counts support this clonotype. The rearrangement joins TRBV7-9 to TRBJ1-1; D gene ambiguous. The CDR3 has 16 residues. Germline CDR1 is SEHNR and CDR2 is FQNEAQ (reference sequence). Between the trimmed V and J ends, which lost 0 bases and 2 bases, there was a span of 13 bases. In DNA form, the CDR3 reads TGTGCCAGCAGCTTAGCGCGAGGCAGTTTAAACACTGAAGCTTTCTTT. This gives the protein CASSLARGSLNTEAFF.

This clonotype was counted only a few times. This CDR3 is CASSPAGANEQYF. The CDR3 nucleotides read TGTGCCAGCAGCCCGGCAGGGGCCAACGAGCAGTACTTC. The chain combines TRBV5-4 with TRBJ2-7; possible D gene TRBD1, 6 bases. This CDR3 is built from 13 residues. Germline V gene data show CDR1 as SGHNT and CDR2 as YYREEE (reference sequence). Trimming took 4 bases from V and 5 from J, leaving 13 bases between them.

This clonotype has a handful of counts. The V call is TRBV15, the J call TRBJ1-1; D not resolved. V was cut by 4 bases and J by 0 bases, with 6 bases left in between. CDR3 length: 13 residues. In germline, CDR1 is LNHNV, CDR2 YYDKDF (reference sequence). The CDR3 here is CATSNRLNTEAFF. DNA of the CDR3: TGTGCCACCAGCAATCGGTTGAACACTGAAGCTTTCTTT.

This chain uses TRBV12-3 or TRBV12-4 with TRBJ2-5; 7 bases line up with TRBD2. J gave up 4 bases and V 6 bases, and 8 bases lay outside the gene matches. CDR3 length: 14 amino acids. The chain's CDR3 is CASSPVPGGETQYF. CDR3 in DNA: TGTGCCAGCAGCCCAGTTCCGGGGGGAGAGACCCAGTACTTC.

The sample holds a few counts of this clonotype. This chain connects TRBV7-3 to TRBJ2-1, with TRBD1 matching 9 bases. CDR1 is SGHTA and CDR2 is FQGTGA in the germline V gene. The CDR3 spans 14 residues. The junction had 7 bases not matched to a gene; V was cut back by 8 bases and J by 5 bases. In DNA form, the CDR3 reads TGTGCCAGCGGCCCGGGACAGGGTAACAATGAGCAGTTCTTC. Its protein is CASGPGQGNNEQFF.

This clonotype was found a few times. With a much larger clone just one base away, this may be a read error. The V gene is TRBV12-3 or TRBV12-4, the J gene TRBJ1-2; D is unclear. The CDR3 length is 16 residues. V was trimmed by 5 bases and J by 2 bases, leaving 18 bases between them. The CDR3 reads CASSTVTGVPNYGYTF. CDR3 DNA: TGTGCCAGCAGTACCGTGACTGGGGTACCCAACTATGGCTACACCTTC.

This sequence joins TRBV27 and TRBJ1-1; 10 bases are a match to TRBD1. This CDR3 comprises 16 residues. With 5 bases clipped from V and 3 bases from J, the junction kept 9 bases outside the gene matches. Germline CDR1 and CDR2: MNHEY and SMNVEV (reference sequence). The CDR3 spells CASSVGTGDWYTEAFF. CDR3 sequence (DNA): TGTGCCAGCAGTGTAGGGACAGGGGATTGGTACACTGAAGCTTTCTTT.

The DNA of the CDR3 is TGTGCCAGCAGCGAAGATGGGGGCAACAATGAGCAGTTCTTC. It codes for CASSEDGGNNEQFF. The chain uses TRBV7-6 and TRBJ2-1, with D perhaps matching TRBD1 (6 bases). There are 14 residues in the CDR3. CDR1 is SGHVS and CDR2 is FNYEAQ in the germline V gene. V shed 5 bases and J shed 5 bases, with 13 bases lying between them.

There are many counts of this clonotype. The chain carries TRBV28 and TRBJ2-1; unclear D gene. The ends were cut back, 2 bases at V and 7 bases at J, with 12 bases in the middle. The germline V gene has CDR1 MDHEN and CDR2 SYDVKM. The CDR3 spans 14 residues. In DNA form, the CDR3 reads TGTGCCAGCAGTTTACCAGCCCTGGGGAATGAGCAGTTCTTC. It translates to CASSLPALGNEQFF.

This clonotype occurred many times. The chain carries TRBV7-9 and TRBJ1-1, with no clear D. Deletions cut 3 bases from V and 5 bases from J, with 4 bases between. CDR1 is SEHNR and CDR2 is FQNEAQ in the germline V gene (reference sequence). The CDR3 runs 11 residues. The CDR3 sequence: CASSFQTEAFF. The CDR3 DNA is TGTGCCAGCAGCTTTCAGACTGAAGCTTTCTTT.

This clonotype has ten or more counts. This rearrangement joins TRBV7-3 to TRBJ2-6, with a weak D call TRBD1 (5 bases). Germline CDR1 SGHTA, CDR2 FQGTGA. This CDR3 is 15 amino acids long. Trimming took off 5 bases at V and 3 bases at J, with 11 bases between the two ends. In nucleotides, the CDR3 is TGTGCCAGCAGCCCCCAGGGTTTTGGGGCCAACGTCCTGACTTTC. This codes for CASSPQGFGANVLTF.